A selection of T cell receptor beta chains follows, all from one sample in a study of blood T cell repertoires in COVID-19. The data were produced by immunoSEQ multiplex PCR, yet TCRdb's version contains in-frame clones alone and is incomplete. The sample has approximately 150,000 clones; 65% to 85% are singletons. The material sequenced was peripheral blood. These receptors all stem from a man aged 55 to 69 with active or convalescent COVID-19. The CDR3 runs from the conserved cysteine through the conserved F or W. D genes are given only for firm matches. Size is omitted from some rows. Given values are once, few, many or a class for expanded clones.

D	V	J	size	DNA	CDR3
TRBD2	TRBV7-2	TRBJ2-7	-	TGTGCCAGCAGCTTAGTAGCGGGGGAGTACGAGCAGTACTTC	CASSLVAGEYEQYF
TRBD2	TRBV2	TRBJ2-4	-	TGTGCCAGCACCTTAAGCGGGGGTCTAGCCAAAAACATTCAGTACTTC	CASTLSGGLAKNIQYF
TRBD1	TRBV5-1	TRBJ2-2	-	TGCGCCAGCAGCTTAACAGGGGGTTATACCGGGGAGCTGTTTTTT	CASSLTGGYTGELFF
TRBD1	TRBV12-3/TRBV12-4	TRBJ1-2	-	TGTGCCAGCTTCGCAGTCAGGGGGGATGGCTACACCTTC	CASFAVRGDGYTF
TRBD1	TRBV5-6	TRBJ2-7	-	TGTGCCAGCAGCAAAGAACAGGGGGGGCAGTACTTC	CASSKEQGGQYF
-	TRBV7-2	TRBJ2-2	-	TGTGCCAGCAGCTTAAGACTGACCGGGGAGCTGTTTTTT	CASSLRLTGELFF
-	TRBV6-5	TRBJ1-4	-	TGTGCCAGCAGTTACTCAGGGGTTGGTAATGAAAAACTGTTTTTT	CASSYSGVGNEKLFF
-	TRBV18	TRBJ1-1	-	TGTGCCAGCTCACCACCGGGACAGAACACTGAAGCTTTCTTT	CASSPPGQNTEAFF
TRBD2	TRBV7-9	TRBJ2-5	few	TGTGCCAGCAGCCCCATCACGGGACTAGCGGGAGGGCCTCAGGAGACCCAGTACTTC	CASSPITGLAGGPQETQYF
TRBD1	TRBV3-1/TRBV3-2	TRBJ2-5	-	TGTGCCAGCAGCCAACCTCTCAACAGGGGAGAGACCCAGTACTTC	CASSQPLNRGETQYF
TRBD2	TRBV29-1	TRBJ2-3	-	TGCAGCGGTATAGCGGGGGGGTCGGGAGATACGCAGTATTTT	CSGIAGGSGDTQYF
-	TRBV23-1	TRBJ2-1	-	TGCGCCAGCAGTCAACTCCGACAGGGAGGACCCGGTGAGCAGTTCTTC	CASSQLRQGGPGEQFF
-	TRBV9	TRBJ1-1	few	TGTGCCAGCAGCGTAGAGTCAGTATTGAACACTGAAGCTTTCTTT	CASSVESVLNTEAFF
-	TRBV23-1	TRBJ2-2	-	TGCGCCAGCAGTCAATCGTGGCCGACCAACAGGACAGAAACTAACACCGGGGAGCTGTTTTTT	CASSQSWPTNRTETNTGELFF
-	TRBV10-3	TRBJ1-1	-	TGTGCCATCAGTGAGTCCCTGGGCTTCATGAACACTGAAGCTTTCTTT	CAISESLGFMNTEAFF